The T cell receptor (beta chain) under discussion was sequenced for a study of cytomegalovirus exposure and HLA in healthy donors. Overall study results and limits: Most TCR sequences were rare, but some public TCRs occurred in many donors.

About this clone: Its antigen remains unidentified.

Separation from the roughly 680-subject first cohort characterized the 120-subject validation cohort, to which the donors belonged. TCRdb's copy holds only in-frame clones and misses some; the assay was immunoSEQ multiplex PCR. The top ten hold 0.65% to 0.7% of the sample, which has tens of thousands of clones, 93% seen once. J was trimmed by 5 bases and V by 6 bases; bases with no gene match: 7. The germline gives CDR1 SNHLY, CDR2 FYNNEI. This CDR3 comprises 15 residues. This receptor was obtained from a man between 18 and 29 years old in good health and CMV-seronegative. The source material was PBMCs. The chain has TRBV2 and TRBJ1-2, with 12 positions matching TRBD1. This CDR3 reads CASRPGQGAPYGYTF. The CDR3 region has the DNA TGTGCCAGCAGACCGGGACAGGGGGCGCCGTATGGCTACACCTTC.